This is a list of T cell receptor beta chains from one sample in a study of blood T cell repertoires in COVID-19. Generated by immunoSEQ multiplex PCR, the TCRdb table keeps only in-frame clones and is missing some. The top ten hold around 3% of the sample, which has more than 85,000 clones, about 88% seen once. The source material was peripheral blood. The source is a woman of 80 years or more with acute or convalescent COVID-19. Both conserved end residues are part of each CDR3.

TRBV7-2,CASSLAGNTYNEQFF
TRBV5-1,CASSATSGANTGELFF
TRBV5-1,CASNRDRGETQYF
TRBV15,CATTWDRGRKATNEKLFF
TRBV5-4,CASSFKDSSYEQYF
TRBV24-1,CATSMGAVRSYNEQFF
TRBV15,CATSRSRGAGVGDEQFF
TRBV12-5,CASASSPAEGSNGNTIYF
TRBV28,CASSSVLAGFYEQYF
TRBV3-1/TRBV3-2,CASSHVQGFDNEQFF
TRBV4-1,CASSHAPGQGFYEQYF
TRBV6-2/TRBV6-3,CASSYSGGQSEQYF
TRBV7-6,CASSFSGTGEGSPLHF
TRBV9,CASSVGQGPNEQFF
TRBV5-8,CASSFDRVVAGELFF
TRBV6-5,CASSYEVGRDDYGYTF
TRBV7-3,CASSLGTSDYNEQFF
TRBV14,CASSPRPGLRTYNEQFF
TRBV27,CASSLGQASYEQYF
TRBV7-2,CASSVAYQPQHF
TRBV19,CASRGWDTTTNEKLFF
TRBV25-1,CASSESGTGRDSPLHF
TRBV19,CASSIRIGSGETQYF
TRBV7-3,CASSLGQGNTEAFF
TRBV4-3,CASSQDATSGDTQYF
TRBV29-1,CSVSQGLTGELFF
TRBV2,CASKKDRAIYEQYF
TRBV7-3,CASSPGGATDTQYF
TRBV10-3,CAISEPFTGGETQYF
TRBV12-5,CASGLLPSGGAETQYF
TRBV30,CAWSVLQGNSPLHF
TRBV7-9,CASSSRTGSGEKLFF
TRBV5-4,CASSQGEGATYGYTF
TRBV6-4,CASSADRISYNEQFF
TRBV2,CASSVLGGYEQYF
TRBV28,CASSPGDSGNQPQHF
TRBV7-2,CASSYQQGYSNEKLFF
TRBV28,CASTLLGTGGNTIYF
TRBV5-1,CASSFDRSYGYTF
TRBV9,CASSPREGNYGYTF
TRBV7-2,CASKDWTGGIYEQYF
TRBV7-9,CASSPGRQGAFF
TRBV4-1,CASSQWKGQLNTIYF
TRBV7-2,CASSRDYGYTF
TRBV2,CASRRQGRNQPQHF
TRBV2,CASNNEDPKLFF
TRBV12-5,CASGLSPNEKLFF
TRBV28,CASSLSGEYYEQYF
TRBV6-5,CASSTPGQGSETQYF
TRBV6-1,CASTVREGRSPLHF
TRBV19,CASSIRQGGTEAFF
TRBV4-3,CASSPGGALASGGPSTDTQYF
TRBV7-2,CASSLEGAQPQHF
TRBV11-3,CASSYSGTSGNTGELFF